The sample holds a few counts of the clone carrying this TCR beta chain. Its antigen is not known. PCR employed 60 Vbeta and 13 Jbeta primers. Clones were sequenced by immunoSEQ multiplex PCR, and TCRdb holds only the in-frame ones, with some missing. This table holds about 140,000 clones, approximately 72% found once. With 4 bases clipped from V and 6 bases from J, the junction kept 8 bases outside the gene matches. Germline V CDR1 and CDR2: SGHDN, FVKESK. The CDR3 sequence is 14 residues long. The record originates from a study of cytomegalovirus exposure and HLA in healthy donors. Overall study results and limits: Among TCR beta chains, those listed as cytomegalovirus-associated numbered about 150. In a later analysis, TCR beta V- and J-gene trimming was associated with a missense DCLRE1C variant. The availability of immune exposure information extended only to CMV serostatus. Cytomegalovirus status was reportedly diagnosed by the classifier with high specificity and sensitivity.

J is TRBJ2-7 and V is TRBV14, with 8 bases matching TRBD1. The receptor was isolated from a woman between 55 and 75 years old in good health and CMV-seronegative. The specimen was PBMCs. The CDR3 DNA reads TGTGCCAGCAGCCCTAGGACAGGGACGGGCGAGCAGTACTTC. Its protein is CASSPRTGTGEQYF.